This T cell receptor (beta chain) was observed in a study of T cell responses to AZD1222 COVID-19 vaccine (dated by TCRdb to the early 2020s). With respect to the entire study: TCR sequencing covered more than 230 trial participants: 200 to 220 given two doses of AZD1222 and around 26 given two doses of MenACWY control vaccine. Trial participants were enrolled by age into subgroups of 18-55, 56-69 and 70-plus years, and around 150, 28 and 57 TCR-sequenced participants, respectively, were included in these subgroups.

CDR1 and CDR2, looked up from the germline V gene, are LGHNA and YSLEER. From the cysteine up to the phenylalanine, the CDR3 has a length of 18 residues. The sequence is cut down to CDR3 DNA, 54 bases in frame from base 1. V and J are trimmed by 3 bases and 1 base, and the gene matches miss 5 bases of the junction. On this clone itself: The clone's antigen remains unknown. Per-base quality was not reported, and no clone a single base away is much larger than it.

Broad study findings and their caveats: In the small 56-69-year group, the increase in depth fell short of significance, most likely because of low power. Because no day 14 peak-response samples were available, the repertoires could be characterized only after the peak T cell response. The whole spike protein was spanned by vaccine-associated CD4 TCRs, and dominant responses were seen in regions 160-218 and 743-854. Conclusions about previously exposed vaccinees are limited, since just five or six AZD1222 recipients were seropositive for SARS-CoV-2 at baseline. Nearly half of unique spike-specific TCRs reportedly recognized epitopes outside regions mutated in the B.1.351 and B.1.1.7 variants. After two AZD1222 doses, spike-specific TCR breadth and depth were significantly higher than at day 0 and than in MenACWY recipients. Participants were mostly white British and included more females than males, and it was suggested by the authors that clonal diversity may have been underestimated.

The CDR3 regions of human TCRbeta chains were analyzed by immunosequencing. As for how the authors treated the data: Repertoire TCRs were checked for matches against a reference library of SARS-CoV-2-specific TCRs that had been generated using the MIRA antigen-specificity platform. Breadth meant the fraction of unique TCRs that were SARS-CoV-2-associated, whereas depth meant the fraction of total T cells that were SARS-CoV-2-associated. Each spike-specific TCR was assigned to its reactive spike region and to a CD4 or CD8 class using the MIRA data. Log10-transformed breadth and depth values were compared by one-way ANOVA with Sidak's multiple comparisons tests. TCRdb mirrors the immuneACCESS table, restricted to in-frame sequences. Some clones are absent from its copies; in checked studies, under half trace to an unresolved V gene, and the reason for the others is unknown. Clone size and V and J calls were adopted from that table, with D and trimming inferred from the DNA. In this sample the table shows 150,000 to 200,000 clones, about 89% of which occur a single time. The top ten clonotypes cover roughly 1.3% of the sample.

Reading the label with the study, this specimen's time point is: about 28 days (+/-7) after the second vaccine dose. AZD1222 recipients given second doses at about 4 weeks or at about 12 weeks were pooled, since spike-specific TCR depth and breadth were not found to differ between the two schedules. Samples from vaccinated people were obtained from the UK trials COV001 and COV002, which included a single-blind randomized controlled phase 2/3 trial of AZD1222 (ChAdOx1 nCoV-19) in healthy adults. For TCRbeta chain sequencing, PBMC samples from trial participants were taken at day 0 and at day 28 after the second dose.

The TCR was taken from an adult who received the AZD1222 COVID-19 vaccine. The sequence joins TRBV4-3 to TRBJ2-2, and 13 bases in between align with TRBD2. The material sequenced was peripheral blood, taken 28 days after the second AZD1222 dose. This receptor has the CDR3 CASSQRLAGGLNTGELFF. The DNA reads TGCGCCAGCAGCCAGAGACTAGCGGGGGGATTGAACACCGGGGAGCTGTTTTTT.